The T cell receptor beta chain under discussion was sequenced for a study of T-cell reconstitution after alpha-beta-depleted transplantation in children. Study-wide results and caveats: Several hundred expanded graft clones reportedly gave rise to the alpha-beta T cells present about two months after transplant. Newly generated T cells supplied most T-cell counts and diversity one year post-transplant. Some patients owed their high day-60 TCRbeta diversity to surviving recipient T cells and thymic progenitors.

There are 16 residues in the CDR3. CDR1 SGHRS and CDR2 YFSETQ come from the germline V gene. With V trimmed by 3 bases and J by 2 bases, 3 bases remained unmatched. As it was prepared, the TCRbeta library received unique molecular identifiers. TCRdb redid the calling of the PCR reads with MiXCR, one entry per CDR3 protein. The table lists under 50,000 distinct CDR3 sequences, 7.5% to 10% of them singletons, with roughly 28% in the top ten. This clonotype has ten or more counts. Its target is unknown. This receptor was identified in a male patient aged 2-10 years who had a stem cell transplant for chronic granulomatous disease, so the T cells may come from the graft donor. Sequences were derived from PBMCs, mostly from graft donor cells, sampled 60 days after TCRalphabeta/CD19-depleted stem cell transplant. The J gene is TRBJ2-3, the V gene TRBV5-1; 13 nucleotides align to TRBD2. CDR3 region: CASSSLAGGVTDTQYF. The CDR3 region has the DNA TGCGCCAGCAGCTCACTAGCGGGAGGGGTCACAGATACGCAGTATTTT.